This is a list of T cell receptor beta chains from one sample in a study of T cells in Graves' hyperthyroidism and ophthalmopathy. TCRdb called the multiplex PCR reads again in MiXCR, with one record for every CDR3 protein. Among some 300,000 distinct CDR3 sequences listed, roughly 18% were seen once. The sequenced material came from blood. These receptors were obtained from a man between 45 and 60 years old with Graves' ophthalmopathy. Each CDR3 is given without its conserved first and last residue. Each record gives: J gene, V gene, CDR3 protein.

J: TRBJ1-2; V: TRBV3-1; CDR3: ASSQDPGGPYGYT
J: TRBJ2-2; V: TRBV5-1; CDR3: ASSLEGSSGRPGELF
J: TRBJ2-7; V: TRBV3-1; CDR3: ASSQDGTSVHYEQY
J: TRBJ2-3; V: TRBV19; CDR3: ASSDGPRDTQY
J: TRBJ1-2; V: TRBV2; CDR3: ASSHPGQAYYGYT
J: TRBJ1-5; V: TRBV6-6; CDR3: ASSYSGRGIQPQH
J: TRBJ2-3; V: TRBV12-3/TRBV12-4; CDR3: ASRPPAATDTQY
J: TRBJ2-3; V: TRBV5-1; CDR3: ASRNSESTDTQY
J: TRBJ2-6; V: TRBV2; CDR3: ASRGVLRGANVLT
J: TRBJ1-6; V: TRBV9; CDR3: ASSITGQDSPLH
J: TRBJ1-4; V: TRBV5-1; CDR3: ASSSGPRFNEKLF
J: TRBJ2-7; V: TRBV10-3; CDR3: AISENTGAEQY
J: TRBJ1-2; V: TRBV13; CDR3: ASSLSLEGGYT
J: TRBJ2-5; V: TRBV13; CDR3: ASSLGRGEETQY
J: TRBJ2-3; V: TRBV20-1; CDR3: SARDRVGGRTDTQY
J: TRBJ2-5; V: TRBV18; CDR3: ASSPTGLKTQY
J: TRBJ1-3; V: TRBV12-3/TRBV12-4; CDR3: ASTRGSGISGNTIY
J: TRBJ2-1; V: TRBV6-1; CDR3: ASSPMKPGNNEQF
J: TRBJ2-7; V: TRBV6-1; CDR3: ASSTTSGGSYEQY
J: TRBJ2-5; V: TRBV3-1; CDR3: ASSQEGVSGSRETQY
J: TRBJ2-1; V: TRBV19; CDR3: ASSASGRVEQF
J: TRBJ2-1; V: TRBV11-3; CDR3: ASSLGDVPGLYNEQF
J: TRBJ1-4; V: TRBV11-2; CDR3: ASSFGRGEANEKLF
J: TRBJ2-1; V: TRBV4-1; CDR3: ASSQEGGKNYNEQF
J: TRBJ2-7; V: TRBV6-1; CDR3: ASTKGPGRARDYEQY
J: TRBJ2-3; V: TRBV9; CDR3: ASSVEAGGSTDTQY
J: NA; V: TRBV7-9; CDR3: ASSGSQAHRGAF
J: TRBJ2-1; V: TRBV11-2; CDR3: ASSVDGGGLEQF
J: TRBJ1-2; V: TRBV5-1; CDR3: ASSQTGQPPRGYT
J: TRBJ1-2; V: TRBV6-2/TRBV6-3; CDR3: ASSQSMGYT
J: TRBJ2-3; V: TRBV2; CDR3: ASNSGGDTDTQY
J: TRBJ2-2; V: TRBV5-1; CDR3: ASSLGGTPRTGLGTGELF
J: TRBJ2-2; V: TRBV5-1; CDR3: ASTPRDRNTGELF
J: TRBJ2-5; V: TRBV3-1; CDR3: ASSHTNQETQY
J: TRBJ2-3; V: TRBV27; CDR3: ASPEGGTDTQY
J: TRBJ2-5; V: TRBV6-1; CDR3: ASRNHRDKETQY
J: TRBJ2-1; V: TRBV7-9; CDR3: ASSLRADEIPGAYNEQF
J: TRBJ1-5; V: TRBV28; CDR3: ASSLSGLGQPQH
J: TRBJ2-5; V: TRBV13; CDR3: ASSFLAGDQETQY
J: TRBJ2-5; V: TRBV12-3/TRBV12-4; CDR3: ASSYEGETQY
J: TRBJ2-7; V: TRBV3-1; CDR3: ASSPGDFSYEQY
J: TRBJ1-4; V: TRBV5-1; CDR3: ASSPRKGQGEKLF
J: TRBJ2-3; V: TRBV28; CDR3: ASSFPGAGGIADTQY
J: TRBJ1-4; V: TRBV27; CDR3: ASSFLPGVGEKLF
J: TRBJ1-3; V: TRBV7-2; CDR3: ASSPDNDTIY
J: TRBJ2-7; V: TRBV3-1; CDR3: ASSPRTSGPYEQY
J: TRBJ2-7; V: TRBV3-1; CDR3: ASSQALYEQY
J: TRBJ2-1; V: TRBV24-1; CDR3: ATSDSTSGSSYNEQF
J: TRBJ1-1; V: TRBV7-2; CDR3: ASSFLQGARTEAF
J: TRBJ2-7; V: TRBV19; CDR3: ASSIDLGLTYEQY
J: TRBJ1-1; V: TRBV5-6; CDR3: ASSYRETEAF
J: TRBJ2-6; V: TRBV5-1; CDR3: ASSLGRQAPSGANVLT
J: TRBJ1-2; V: TRBV28; CDR3: ASSLYRVFYGYT
J: TRBJ2-1; V: TRBV4-1; CDR3: ASSPRRTSGRYNEQF
J: TRBJ2-7; V: TRBV5-1; CDR3: ASSLGQRTYEQY